This entry lists 25 T cell receptor beta chains sequenced from one sample in a study of cytomegalovirus exposure and HLA in healthy donors. It was with 60 Vbeta and 13 Jbeta primers that the PCR ran. Data came from immunoSEQ multiplex PCR; TCRdb stores just in-frame clones and leaves some out. The sample lists about 77,000 clones, roughly 78% occurring once. Sequencing was done on a sample of PBMCs. The source is a man aged 35 to 55 in good health and CMV-seronegative.

This clone was detected only once. CDR3 region: CASSSRGQGGNQPQHF. CDR3 nucleotides: TGTGCCAGCAGTTCGAGGGGGCAGGGAGGCAATCAGCCCCAGCATTTT. The chain is built from TRBV28 and TRBJ1-5; 7 nucleotides agree with TRBD1. Trimming cost V 4 bases and J 2 bases; bases outside gene matches: 8. Germline CDR1 reads MDHEN; CDR2 reads SYDVKM. The CDR3 is made up of 16 amino acids.

This chain joins TRBV30 and TRBJ1-2, with D tentatively TRBD1 (6 bases). The CDR3 has 14 residues. In germline, CDR1 is GTSNPN, CDR2 SVGIG (reference sequence). V lost 3 bases, J lost 4 bases, and 15 bases lay in between. The DNA for the CDR3 is TGTGCCTGGAGGGGTGACAGGAGAACCTATGGCTACACCTTC. Protein product: CAWRGDRRTYGYTF.

The V gene is TRBV7-9, the J gene TRBJ1-2; 9 bases agree with TRBD1. CDR3 length: 18 amino acids. CDR1 is SEHNR, CDR2 FQNEAQ, per germline (reference sequence). The ends lost 4 bases at V and 2 bases at J; junction bases unmatched: 14. The CDR3 is CASSSSGTGSGGNYGYTF. The DNA of the CDR3 is TGTGCCAGCAGCTCATCCGGGACAGGGAGCGGTGGGAACTATGGCTACACCTTC.

The rearrangement joins TRBV29-1 to TRBJ1-2; 7 bases are shared with TRBD1. With V trimmed by 4 bases and J by 0 bases, 8 bases remained unmatched. Germline V gene lookup returns CDR1 SQVTM and CDR2 ANQGSEA. The CDR3 has 15 residues. Written as DNA, the CDR3 is TGCAGCGTTGTAGGAGGGGGCACTCCTAACTATGGCTACACCTTC. The encoded protein is CSVVGGGTPNYGYTF.

This clone was counted a few times. The chain recombines TRBV5-1 with TRBJ1-6, with a tentative D call TRBD1 (6 bases). The CDR3 contains 14 residues. Germline V gene lookup returns CDR1 SGHRS and CDR2 YFSETQ. Trimming took 4 bases from V and 10 from J, leaving 15 bases between them. DNA of the CDR3: TGCGCCAGCAGCCTGAACAGGGTTAAGTCACCCCTCCACTTT. This encodes CASSLNRVKSPLHF.

The chain combines TRBV2 with TRBJ1-1; TRBD1 aligns across 9 bases. Germline V gives CDR1 SNHLY, CDR2 FYNNEI. This CDR3 comprises 11 residues. The V gene end was trimmed by 8 bases and the J gene end by 10 bases; junction bases not matched to a gene: 5. This CDR3 reads CASHRGQRAFF. The CDR3, as DNA: TGTGCCAGCCACAGGGGGCAGCGAGCTTTCTTT.

The genes are TRBV11-1 and TRBJ2-2, with D possibly TRBD2 on 6 matching bases. This CDR3 is built from 15 residues. The V end lost 5 bases, the J end lost 3 bases, and 13 bases lay between the germline ends. From germline, CDR1 is SGHAT and CDR2 FQDESV (reference sequence). For the CDR3, the DNA is TGTGCCAGCAGCCCCCCCAGGGAGGACACCGGGGAGCTGTTTTTT. Its translation is CASSPPREDTGELFF.

The chain recombines TRBV19 with TRBJ1-4; a possible D gene is TRBD1 (5 bases). The germline CDR1 and CDR2 sequences are LNHDA and SQIVND (reference sequence). CDR3 length: 15 amino acids. The V gene lost 6 bases and the J gene lost 2 bases, with 13 bases spanning the gap. CDR3 nucleotide sequence: TGTGCCAGTAGGCGGGGGTCATTCACTAATGAAAAACTGTTTTTT. Its translation is CASRRGSFTNEKLFF.

The rearrangement uses TRBV27 and TRBJ2-7; TRBD1 matches at 11 bases. J lost 6 bases, V lost 3 bases, and 4 bases had no gene match. Germline V lookup: CDR1 MNHEY, CDR2 SMNVEV (reference sequence). The CDR3 contains 14 residues. The CDR3 loop reads CASSFAGTGGEQYF. The CDR3 bases are TGTGCCAGCAGTTTCGCCGGGACAGGGGGCGAGCAGTACTTC.

The gene calls are TRBV2 and TRBJ2-7, with 9 bases aligning to TRBD2. The CDR3 totals 17 residues. Trimming removed 6 bases from V and 3 bases from J; junction bases left unmatched: 15. Germline assignment: CDR1 SNHLY and CDR2 FYNNEI. The CDR3 protein is CASSLETLAGEGYEQYF. DNA for the CDR3: TGTGCCAGCAGCTTAGAAACCTTAGCGGGAGAGGGCTACGAGCAGTACTTC.

The chain uses TRBV6-5 and TRBJ1-1; D not resolved. Trimming cost V 9 bases and J 1 base, with 12 bases left between them. The germline V gene has CDR1 MNHEY and CDR2 SVGAGI. The CDR3 is made up of 13 amino acids. In nucleotides, the CDR3 is TGTGCCAGTCGTATGATGCGGAACACTGAAGCTTTCTTT. Translating gives CASRMMRNTEAFF.

The chain links TRBV7-2 to TRBJ2-3; the D gene is possibly TRBD2 (7 bases). V was shortened by 5 bases and J by 4 bases, with 19 bases between the two germline ends. Germline V gene sequence: CDR1 SGHTA, CDR2 FQGNSA. The CDR3 extends over 16 amino acids. The CDR3 protein is CASSQGFGRIPDTQYF. The CDR3 nucleotides read TGTGCCAGCAGCCAGGGGTTCGGGAGGATCCCAGATACGCAGTATTTT.

The chain has TRBV2 and TRBJ2-7; 7 nucleotides agree with TRBD1. Germline-derived CDR1 and CDR2 are SNHLY and FYNNEI. CDR3 size: 13 residues. V trimming: 4 bases; J trimming: 5 bases; junction bases outside the gene matches: 5. The CDR3 DNA reads as TGTGCCAGCAGTGCCCTACAGGGGAACGAGCAGTACTTC. It is translated as CASSALQGNEQYF.

The chain uses TRBV7-3 and TRBJ2-3, with TRBD2 matching 11 bases. With 0 bases clipped from V and 6 bases from J, the junction kept 2 bases outside the gene matches. The V gene's germline CDR1 is SGHTA and CDR2 FQGTGA. This CDR3 has 15 residues. The CDR3 DNA is TGTGCCAGCAGCTTAACTAGCGGGAGGGGCGATACGCAGTATTTT. It specifies CASSLTSGRGDTQYF.

The V call is TRBV13, the J call TRBJ1-2; 7 bases align to TRBD1. V was pared by 0 bases and J by 0 bases, with 1 base of the junction left unmatched. The CDR3 length is 15 residues. Germline V CDR1 and CDR2: PRHDT, FYEKMQ (reference sequence). In nucleotides, the CDR3 is TGTGCCAGCAGCTTAGGACAGGGGACTAACTATGGCTACACCTTC. Its translation is CASSLGQGTNYGYTF.

The V and J genes are TRBV30 and TRBJ2-7, with D possibly TRBD1 on 5 matching bases. From germline, CDR1 is GTSNPN and CDR2 SVGIG (reference sequence). Trimming stripped 5 bases from V and 2 bases from J, with 7 bases between. CDR3 length: 11 amino acids. CDR3 protein: CAWGATYEQYF. CDR3 DNA: TGTGCCTGGGGGGCTACCTACGAGCAGTACTTC.

This chain connects TRBV7-2 to TRBJ2-7; 7 bases agree with TRBD2. The CDR3 has 16 amino acids. V lost 0 bases, J lost 3 bases, and 8 bases stayed unmatched. From germline, CDR1 is SGHTA and CDR2 FQGNSA. The CDR3 here is CASSLALGAGFYEQYF. The DNA for the CDR3 is TGTGCCAGCAGCTTAGCGTTGGGAGCGGGATTCTACGAGCAGTACTTC.

The V call is TRBV7-2, the J call TRBJ2-1, with 8 nucleotides matching TRBD2. V dropped 1 base and J dropped 3; count of bases not matched to a gene: 2. CDR1 is SGHTA and CDR2 is FQGNSA in the germline V gene. The CDR3 contains 15 residues. The CDR3 region is CASSLVTSGYNEQFF. The CDR3 coding sequence is TGTGCCAGCAGCTTAGTTACTAGCGGCTACAATGAGCAGTTCTTC.

This chain joins TRBV6-5 and TRBJ1-1, with 7 bases that match TRBD1. The ends lost 7 bases at V and 6 bases at J; junction bases unmatched: 5. The V gene's germline CDR1 is MNHEY and CDR2 SVGAGI. CDR3 length equals 12 residues. This chain's CDR3 is CASNMGTAEAFF. The DNA of the CDR3 is TGTGCCAGCAATATGGGGACAGCTGAAGCTTTCTTT.

The chain carries TRBV7-9 and TRBJ2-5; TRBD2 aligns across 8 bases. Germline V lookup: CDR1 SEHNR, CDR2 FQNEAQ (reference sequence). The CDR3 covers 16 residues. V lost 2 bases, J lost 3 bases, and 8 bases stayed unmatched. The CDR3 nucleotides are TGTGCCAGCAGCTTAAAAGCGGGAGTAACTAAAGAGACCCAGTACTTC. This translates into CASSLKAGVTKETQYF. The whole variable domain, remainder taken from reference TRBV7-9 and TRBJ2-5, is DTGVSQNPRHKITKRGQNVTFRCDPISEHNRLYWYRQTLGQGPEFLTYFQNEAQLEKSRLLSDRFSAERPKGSFSTLEIQRTEQGDSAMYLCASSLKAGVTKETQYFGPGTRLLVL.

The CDR3 here is CASSALAAQETQYF. The CDR3 nucleotides read TGTGCCAGCAGTGCCCTAGCAGCCCAAGAGACCCAGTACTTC. This sequence joins TRBV11-2 and TRBJ2-5, with a tentative D call TRBD2 (5 bases). The germline V gene has CDR1 SGHAT and CDR2 FQNNGV. The CDR3 has 14 amino acids. V was clipped by 6 bases and J by 1 base, with 12 bases between them.

Comments on this clone: Its ends do not fully match the called genes, so a read error is possible. V and J are TRBV6-5 and TRBJ2-1; 7 bases align to TRBD1. Germline assignment: CDR1 MNHEY and CDR2 SVGAGI. The CDR3 is 13 amino acids. The CDR3, as DNA: TGTGCCAGCAGTACCGGGACAGTTACTGAGCAGCTCTTC. Translation: CASSTGTVTEQLF.

CDR3: CASRLTGGRDEQYF. DNA of the CDR3: TGTGCCAGCAGGTTGACAGGGGGACGTGACGAGCAGTACTTC. The J gene is TRBJ2-5, the V gene TRBV6-1; TRBD1 aligns across 9 bases. Judging by the DNA end, TRBJ2-7 fits better; the J call may be wrong. The germline V gene encodes CDR1 MNHNS and CDR2 SASEGT. The CDR3 is 14 residues long.

The V and J genes are TRBV5-8 and TRBJ1-1; the match to TRBD1 covers 9 bases. CDR1 and CDR2 from the germline V gene are SGHTS and YDEGEE. The junction had 5 bases not matched to a gene; V was cut back by 4 bases and J by 4 bases. The CDR3 spans 14 residues. CDR3 loop: CASSAGTGTTEAFF. The CDR3 DNA reads as TGTGCCAGCAGCGCCGGGACAGGGACCACTGAAGCTTTCTTT. Variable domain in full (rest from reference TRBV5-8 and TRBJ1-1): EAGVTQSPTHLIKTRGQQATLRCSPISGHTSVYWYQQALGLGLQFLLWYDEGEERNRGNFPPRFSGRQFPNYSSELNVNALELEDSALYLCASSAGTGTTEAFFGQGTRLTVV.

V gene TRBV6-1 combines with J gene TRBJ1-2; possible D gene TRBD1, 5 bases. The V and J ends lost 0 bases and 2 bases respectively, with 7 bases between them. Germline V gene sequence: CDR1 MNHNS, CDR2 SASEGT. The CDR3 is 14 residues long. The CDR3 reads CASSEAHRNYGYTF. CDR3 nucleotides: TGTGCCAGCAGTGAAGCGCACAGGAACTATGGCTACACCTTC.